The source of this T cell receptor beta chain is a study of T cells after yellow fever vaccination. V gave up 5 bases and J gave up 7 bases, with 12 bases separating them. The CDR3 spans 13 residues. Germline V lookup: CDR1 SGHTA, CDR2 FQGNSA. TCRdb itself ran the 5' RACE reads through MiXCR, one entry per CDR3 protein. In the table there are 300,000 to 400,000 distinct CDR3 sequences, under 15% of which are singletons. The sample holds a few counts of this clonotype. Its specificity is not known. Study-level points and caveats: Although the secondary response was weaker, it peaked faster, at day 5 versus 15.

This chain uses TRBV7-2 with TRBJ2-1, with no clear D. The source was CD4+ T cells sorted from PBMCs, collected 15 days after the yellow fever booster vaccination. The source of this sequence is a man aged 18 to 29 who received the YFV17D yellow fever vaccine. CDR3 residues: CASSASTLNEQFF. The CDR3 DNA reads TGTGCCAGCAGCGCAAGCACGCTGAATGAGCAGTTCTTC. The variable domain in full, completed from reference TRBV7-2 and TRBJ2-1, reads GAGVSQSPSNKVTEKGKDVELRCDPISGHTALYWYRQSLGQGLEFLIYFQGNSAPDKSGLPSDRFSAERTGGSVSTLTIQRTQQEDSAVYLCASSASTLNEQFFGPGTRLTVL.